These 5 T cell receptor beta chains were all obtained from the same sample, sequenced in a study of blood T cell repertoires in COVID-19. Method: immunoSEQ multiplex PCR; TCRdb's copy keeps in-frame clones and lacks some. The sample has roughly 200,000 clones, about 75% seen once. Sequencing used peripheral blood. The receptors were sampled from a woman aged 45-59 years with active or convalescent COVID-19.

This clone was observed a single time. This sequence joins TRBV10-3 and TRBJ2-7; TRBD1 aligns across 9 bases. Germline V gene lookup returns CDR1 ENHRY and CDR2 SYGVKD. The CDR3 sequence is 13 residues long. V was clipped by 3 bases and J by 5 bases; unmatched bases: 2. Here the CDR3 DNA reads TGTGCCATCAGTGAACAGGGGGCCAACGAGCAGTACTTC. Encoded protein: CAISEQGANEQYF.

The chain carries TRBV30 and TRBJ2-5; TRBD1 is a possible D gene (6 bases). Germline V CDR1 and CDR2: GTSNPN, SVGIG (reference sequence). Trimming pared 3 bases from V and 4 bases from J, leaving 12 bases between. CDR3 length equals 13 residues. The CDR3 protein is CAWSPRGGETQYF. The CDR3 DNA reads as TGTGCCTGGAGCCCACGAGGGGGAGAGACCCAGTACTTC.

The rearrangement uses TRBV2 and TRBJ1-3; 8 nucleotides line up with TRBD1. V was pared by 6 bases and J by 8 bases, with 6 bases of the junction left unmatched. Germline loops: CDR1 SNHLY, CDR2 FYNNEI. The CDR3 is 13 residues long. The CDR3 is CASSRTGRDTIYF. Here the CDR3 DNA reads TGTGCCAGCAGCAGGACAGGGAGAGACACCATATATTTT.

The V and J genes are TRBV19 and TRBJ1-2; D is ambiguous. Germline-derived CDR1 and CDR2 are LNHDA and SQIVND (reference sequence). V was clipped by 4 bases and J by 2 bases, with 11 bases between them. The CDR3 length is 14 residues. CDR3: CASSKSRANYGYTF. The DNA for the CDR3 is TGTGCCAGTAGTAAATCGCGGGCGAACTATGGCTACACCTTC. Supplemented by reference TRBV19 and TRBJ1-2, the full variable domain reads DGGITQSPKYLFRKEGQNVTLSCEQNLNHDAMYWYRQDPGQGLRLIYYSQIVNDFQKGDIAEGYSVSREKKESFPLTVTSAQKNPTAFYLCASSKSRANYGYTFGSGTRLTVV.

This clone has more than one count but fewer than ten. The CDR3 coding sequence is TGTGCCAGCAGCGGGAGACAGGGGGGCAACACTGAAGCTTTCTTT. Protein sequence: CASSGRQGGNTEAFF. The J gene is TRBJ1-1, the V gene TRBV6-5, with 9 bases matching TRBD1. Germline V CDR1 and CDR2: MNHEY, SVGAGI. J was trimmed by 2 bases and V by 6 bases; bases with no gene match: 7. This CDR3 contains 15 residues.